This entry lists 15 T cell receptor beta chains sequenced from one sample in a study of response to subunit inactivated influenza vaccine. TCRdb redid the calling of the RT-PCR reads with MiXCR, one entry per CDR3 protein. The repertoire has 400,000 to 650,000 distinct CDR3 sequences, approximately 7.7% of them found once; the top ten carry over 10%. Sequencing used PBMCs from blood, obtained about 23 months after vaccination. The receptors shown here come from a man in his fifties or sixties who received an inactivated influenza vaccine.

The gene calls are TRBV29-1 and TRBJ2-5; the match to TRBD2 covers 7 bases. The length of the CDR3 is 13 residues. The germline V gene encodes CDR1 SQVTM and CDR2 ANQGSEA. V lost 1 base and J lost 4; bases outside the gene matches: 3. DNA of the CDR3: TGCAGCGTTGAAGCAGGGAGGGGAGAGACCCAGTACTTC. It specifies CSVEAGRGETQYF.

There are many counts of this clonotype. The CDR3 here is CASSQPTGGTGNTIYF. For the CDR3, the DNA is TGCGCCAGCAGCCAACCGACAGGGGGAACTGGAAACACCATATATTTT. The chain recombines TRBV4-1 with TRBJ1-3; 9 bases map to TRBD1. V was pared by 2 bases and J by 2 bases, with 4 bases of the junction left unmatched. This CDR3 region has 16 residues. Germline V gene data show CDR1 as MGHRA and CDR2 as YSYEKL.

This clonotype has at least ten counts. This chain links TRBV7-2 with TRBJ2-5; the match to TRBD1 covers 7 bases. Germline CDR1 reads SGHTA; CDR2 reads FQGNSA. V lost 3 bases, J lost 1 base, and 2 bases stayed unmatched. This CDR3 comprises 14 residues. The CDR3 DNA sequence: TGTGCCAGCAGCTTCTACAGGGGCCAAGAGACCCAGTACTTC. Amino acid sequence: CASSFYRGQETQYF.

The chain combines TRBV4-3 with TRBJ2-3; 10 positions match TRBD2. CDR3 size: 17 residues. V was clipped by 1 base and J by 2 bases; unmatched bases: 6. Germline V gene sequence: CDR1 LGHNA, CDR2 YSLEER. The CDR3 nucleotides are TGCGCCAGCAGCCAAGTGGCTAGCGGGGGTCACACAGATACGCAGTATTTT. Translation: CASSQVASGGHTDTQYF.

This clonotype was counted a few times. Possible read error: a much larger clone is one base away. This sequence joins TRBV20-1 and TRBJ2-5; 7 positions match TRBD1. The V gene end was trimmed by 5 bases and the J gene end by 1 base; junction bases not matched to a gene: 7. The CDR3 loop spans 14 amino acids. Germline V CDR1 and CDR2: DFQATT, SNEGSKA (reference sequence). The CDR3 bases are TGCAGTGCTGGAAAGACAGGGACCCAAGAGACCCAGTACTTC. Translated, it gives CSAGKTGTQETQYF.

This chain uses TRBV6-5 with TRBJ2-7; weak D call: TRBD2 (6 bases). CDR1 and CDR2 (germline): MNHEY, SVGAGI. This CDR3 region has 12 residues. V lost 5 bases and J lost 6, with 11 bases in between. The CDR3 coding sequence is TGTGCCAGCAGTCACGGGGGTGGCGAGCAGTACTTC. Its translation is CASSHGGGEQYF.

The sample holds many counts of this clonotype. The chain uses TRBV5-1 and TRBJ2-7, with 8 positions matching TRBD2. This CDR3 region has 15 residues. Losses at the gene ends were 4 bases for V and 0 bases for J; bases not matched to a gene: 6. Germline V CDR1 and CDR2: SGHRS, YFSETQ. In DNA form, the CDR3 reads TGCGCCAGCAGCCCCGGTGGGACTAGCTCCTACGAGCAGTACTTC. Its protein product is CASSPGGTSSYEQYF.

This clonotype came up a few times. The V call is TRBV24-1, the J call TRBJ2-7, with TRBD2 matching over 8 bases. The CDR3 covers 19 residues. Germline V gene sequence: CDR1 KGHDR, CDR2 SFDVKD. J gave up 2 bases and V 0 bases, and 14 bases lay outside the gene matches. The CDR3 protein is CATSDLERESIGGPYEQYF. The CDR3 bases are TGTGCCACCAGTGATTTGGAGCGGGAGAGTATCGGGGGGCCCTACGAGCAGTACTTC.

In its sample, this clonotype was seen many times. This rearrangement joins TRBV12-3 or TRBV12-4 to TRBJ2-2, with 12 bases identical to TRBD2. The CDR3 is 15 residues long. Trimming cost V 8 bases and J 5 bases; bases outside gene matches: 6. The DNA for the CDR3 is TGTGCCAGCTCACCCGGACTAGCGGGGACCGGGGAGCTGTTTTTT. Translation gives CASSPGLAGTGELFF.

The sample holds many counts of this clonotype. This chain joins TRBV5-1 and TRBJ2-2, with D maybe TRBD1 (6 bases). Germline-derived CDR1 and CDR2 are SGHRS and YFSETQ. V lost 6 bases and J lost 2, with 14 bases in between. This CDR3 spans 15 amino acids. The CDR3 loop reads CASNPGHSNTGELFF. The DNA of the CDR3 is TGCGCCAGCAATCCGGGACACAGTAACACCGGGGAGCTGTTTTTT.

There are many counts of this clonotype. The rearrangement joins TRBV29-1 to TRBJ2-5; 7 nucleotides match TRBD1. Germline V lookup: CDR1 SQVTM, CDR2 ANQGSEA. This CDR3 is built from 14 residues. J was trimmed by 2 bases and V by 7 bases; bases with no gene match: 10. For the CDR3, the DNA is TGCAGCGCATCGTTTCCGGGACAGCAAGAGACCCAGTACTTC. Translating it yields CSASFPGQQETQYF.

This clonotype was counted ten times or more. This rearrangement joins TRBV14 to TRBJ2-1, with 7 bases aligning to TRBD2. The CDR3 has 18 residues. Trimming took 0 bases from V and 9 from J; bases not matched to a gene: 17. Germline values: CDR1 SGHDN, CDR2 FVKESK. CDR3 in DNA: TGTGCCAGCAGCCAAGATTATTTGCCCGGGAGGCCCCTGGCTGAGCAGTTCTTC. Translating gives CASSQDYLPGRPLAEQFF.

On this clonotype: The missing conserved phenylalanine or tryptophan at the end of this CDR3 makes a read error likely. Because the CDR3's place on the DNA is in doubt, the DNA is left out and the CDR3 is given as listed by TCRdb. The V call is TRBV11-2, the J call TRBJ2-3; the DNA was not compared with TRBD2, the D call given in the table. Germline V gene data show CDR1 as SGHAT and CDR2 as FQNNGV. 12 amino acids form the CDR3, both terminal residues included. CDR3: CASSLEAGPLLL.

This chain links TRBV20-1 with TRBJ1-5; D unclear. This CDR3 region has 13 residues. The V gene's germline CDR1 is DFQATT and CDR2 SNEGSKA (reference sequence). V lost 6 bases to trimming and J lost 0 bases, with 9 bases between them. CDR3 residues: CSAPDGSNQPQHF. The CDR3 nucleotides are TGCAGTGCCCCCGACGGTAGCAATCAGCCCCAGCATTTT.

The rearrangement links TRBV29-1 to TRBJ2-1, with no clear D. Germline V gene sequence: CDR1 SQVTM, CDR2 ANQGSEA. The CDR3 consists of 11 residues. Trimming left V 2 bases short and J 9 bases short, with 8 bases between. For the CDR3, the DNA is TGCAGCGTTGAATTTCGGGTTGAGCAGTTCTTC. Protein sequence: CSVEFRVEQFF.